The present T cell receptor beta chain was sequenced within a study of T cells after posttransplantation cyclophosphamide. Measured with immunoSEQ multiplex PCR; TCRdb has only the in-frame clones, and not every one. Of around 30,000 clones listed, over 85% were seen once; the top ten hold 15%. CDR1 and CDR2 from the germline V gene are ENHRY and SYGVKD. The V gene end was trimmed by 8 bases and the J gene end by 5 bases; junction bases not matched to a gene: 15. This CDR3 is 18 amino acids long. The sequence was obtained from a woman aged 35 to 49 with a blood cancer, CMV-positive, and with a related stem cell donor. The sample was PBMCs. The chain has TRBV10-3 and TRBJ2-2; 12 bases align to TRBD1. This chain's CDR3 is CAIRLNRDRGRRTGELFF. The CDR3 coding sequence is TGTGCCATCCGTCTCAACCGGGACAGGGGGCGTAGGACCGGGGAGCTGTTTTTT.